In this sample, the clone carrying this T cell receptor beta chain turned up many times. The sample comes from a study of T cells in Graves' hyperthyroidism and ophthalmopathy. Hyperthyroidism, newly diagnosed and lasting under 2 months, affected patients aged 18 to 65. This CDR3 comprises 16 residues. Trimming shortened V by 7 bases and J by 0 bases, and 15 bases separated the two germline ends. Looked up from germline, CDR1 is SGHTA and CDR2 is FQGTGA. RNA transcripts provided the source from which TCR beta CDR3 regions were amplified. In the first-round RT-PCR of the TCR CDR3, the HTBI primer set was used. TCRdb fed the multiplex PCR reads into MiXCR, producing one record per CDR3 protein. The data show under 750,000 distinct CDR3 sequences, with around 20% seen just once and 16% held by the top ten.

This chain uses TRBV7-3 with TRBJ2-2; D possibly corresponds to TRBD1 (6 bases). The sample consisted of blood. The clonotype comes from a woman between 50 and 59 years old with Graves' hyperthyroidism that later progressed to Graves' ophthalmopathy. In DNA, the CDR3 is TGTGCCAGCACTCCTGGGGGCGGAGCGAACACCGGGGAGCTGTTTTTT. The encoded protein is CASTPGGGANTGELFF.